This TCR beta chain originates from a study of T cells in Graves' hyperthyroidism and ophthalmopathy. Study observations and caveats: A model built on 13 V-J features separated ophthalmopathy from stable hyperthyroidism.

Those with hyperthyroidism were 18 to 65 years old, newly diagnosed, and ill for under 2 months. Diagnoses used clinical symptoms, serum thyroxine and TRAb, thyroid ultrasound and orbital computed tomography. Details on this clonotype: The antigen is undetermined.

Germline V gene data show CDR1 as SQVTM and CDR2 as ANQGSEA. CDR3 size: 10 residues. V dropped 5 bases and J dropped 5 bases, with 6 bases sitting between them. Amplification yielded TCR beta CDR3 regions, with RNA transcripts as the source. With the HTBI primer set, the TCR CDR3 went through a first round of RT-PCR. One entry per CDR3 protein, called by TCRdb with MiXCR from the multiplex PCR reads. Of around 350,000 distinct CDR3 sequences in the sample, about a fifth are singletons; the top ten hold about 3.5%. The receptor was derived from a woman younger than 35 with Graves' hyperthyroidism. Sequencing was done on a sample of blood. The chain combines TRBV29-1 with TRBJ1-2; D perhaps matches TRBD1 (6 bases). CDR3 DNA: TGCAGCGTTACAGGGTATGGCTACACCTTC. This codes for CSVTGYGYTF.